This T cell receptor beta chain stems from a study of OX40 agonist ivuxolimab in advanced cancers. Trimming at V came to 5 bases and at J to 4 bases, leaving 12 bases not matched to a gene. CDR3 length: 16 residues. Germline CDR1 and CDR2: SGHAT and FQNNGV. Sequencing used immunoSEQ multiplex PCR; TCRdb keeps in-frame clones, though not all of them. The sample consists of some 20,000 clones, roughly 72% of them appearing once. The chain joins TRBV11-2 to TRBJ2-7; 9 nucleotides align to TRBD1. This clonotype was obtained from an adult with an advanced solid tumor such as melanoma, head and neck, liver or kidney cancer. The sample in question was CD4+ or CD8+ T cells sorted from blood, obtained in a trial of the OX40 agonist ivuxolimab. The chain's CDR3 is CASSPGTGLSLYEQYF. DNA of the CDR3: TGTGCCAGCAGCCCCGGGACAGGGCTTAGTTTATACGAGCAGTACTTC.